This TCR beta chain was profiled in a study of T cell repertoires in cytomegalovirus infection. At the level of the study: CMV infection and matching HLA type were both indicated by public TCR beta signatures. Whole-study results and caveats: Summed frequency of public TCR beta families distinguished CMV carriers with the relevant HLA. HLA-C-restricted CMV-specific TCR beta clonotypes were dominant in the ex vivo response.

Only a few counts were recorded for this clonotype. Its target is not known. Trimming at V came to 2 bases and at J to 1 base, leaving 3 bases not matched to a gene. CDR3 size: 15 residues. Germline-derived CDR1 and CDR2 are SGHTA and FQGNSA. TCRdb independently ran MiXCR on the reads; one entry per CDR3 protein. The table has around 210,000 distinct CDR3 sequences, about 5.9% seen once. This TCR was recovered from a human donor in good health (CMV status not recorded). Some clones in this sample may be carry-over from other donors' samples. The sequenced material came from PBMCs. The chain recombines TRBV7-2 with TRBJ2-3, with 7 nucleotides matching TRBD1. CDR3 sequence: CASSLNQGGTDTQYF. The CDR3, as DNA: TGTGCCAGCAGCTTAAATCAGGGGGGCACAGATACGCAGTATTTT.